This T cell receptor (beta chain) originates from a study of blood T cell repertoires in COVID-19. Study context: COVID-19 samples from acute and convalescent phases originated in the United States, Italy and Spain. The analysed material was cDNA or gDNA that came from T cells, B-cell-depleted T cells, or PBMCs.

During active infection, Seattle patients enrolled and were then monitored through disease. In the authors' methods: Cell counts per sample came from amplifying reference gene primers. Clones were read by immunoSEQ multiplex PCR, and TCRdb kept only the in-frame ones, dropping some. That table gives V, J and clone size, and the DNA gave D and trimming. The data contain around 220,000 clones, approximately 90% of them singletons. The CDR3 totals 12 residues. V was clipped by 5 bases and J by 8 bases, with 9 bases between them. CDR1 is MNHEY, CDR2 SMNVEV, per germline (reference sequence). This receptor was identified in a woman aged 50 to 65 with COVID-19, enrolled during active disease. The sample comprised peripheral blood. The chain is built from TRBV27 and TRBJ2-2; D gene uncertain. CDR3 residues: CASSPAQGELFF. The CDR3, as DNA: TGTGCCAGCAGTCCCGCCCAGGGGGAGCTGTTTTTT.